The clone carrying this T cell receptor (beta chain) has at least ten counts. For Graves' hyperthyroidism to be stable, ophthalmopathy could not progress within 18 months. RNA transcripts provided the source from which TCR beta CDR3 regions were amplified. First-round RT-PCR of the TCR CDR3 relied on the HTBI primer set. TCRdb re-analysed the multiplex PCR reads in MiXCR, keeping a single row per CDR3 protein. The table includes around 190,000 distinct CDR3 sequences, 17% detected once. The sample is drawn from a study of T cells in Graves' hyperthyroidism and ophthalmopathy. Germline CDR1 reads GTSNPN; CDR2 reads SVGIG (reference sequence). The CDR3 runs 13 residues. Trimming left V 0 bases short and J 2 bases short, with 7 bases between.

This TCR was recovered from a woman between 50 and 59 years old with Graves' hyperthyroidism. Input material: blood. The rearrangement links TRBV30 to TRBJ1-1; D is undetermined. The CDR3 loop reads CAWSVLENTEAFF. CDR3 DNA sequence: TGTGCCTGGAGTGTTCTGGAAAACACTGAAGCTTTCTTT.